Below, 8 T cell receptor beta chains from the same sample are listed, as sequenced in a study of shared clonotypes between healthy human individuals (dated by TCRdb to the early 2020s). The method behind the library was the immunoSEQ multiplex PCR assay. This immuneACCESS table, as held by TCRdb, lists in-frame sequences with V and J called but not all clones. Of the missing ones, under half trace to an unresolved V gene in checked studies; the others have no known cause. The sample profile shows 750,000 to 1,000,000 clones; 90% to 95% of them were found once. Jointly, the top ten make up 20% to 30% of the sample. CD8 naive samples were obtained by positive selection for CCR7 among CD45RO-negative cells, yielding a CD45RA+CCR7+ population from which TemRA cells were excluded. The sample was naive CD8+ T cells sorted from blood. The meaning of the sample's cell subset or site label: CD45RA+CCR7+. These receptors all stem from a man aged 25-45 years in good health.

The CDR3 coding sequence is TGTGCCAGCAGCCCGGGACAGGGAAGTGACAATGAGCAGTTCTTC. As protein: CASSPGQGSDNEQFF. The rearrangement links TRBV2 to TRBJ2-1, with TRBD1 matching 9 bases. CDR1 is SNHLY and CDR2 is FYNNEI in the germline V gene. The length of the CDR3 is 15 residues. Trimming removed 6 bases from V and 5 bases from J; junction bases left unmatched: 8.

The rearrangement joins TRBV11-2 to TRBJ2-1, with unresolved D. The V gene's germline CDR1 is SGHAT and CDR2 FQNNGV. V was trimmed by 5 bases and J by 0 bases, leaving 17 bases between them. The length of the CDR3 is 17 residues. CDR3 bases: TGTGCCAGCAGCACATATTTCACCCCTCGCTCCTACAATGAGCAGTTCTTC. Translated: CASSTYFTPRSYNEQFF.

DNA for the CDR3: TGTGCCAGCAGCTTTGGACTAGCCTCGGTCGCGACCCAGTACTTC. Translated, it gives CASSFGLASVATQYF. J is TRBJ2-5 and V is TRBV5-8; 8 bases agree with TRBD2. J was trimmed by 7 bases and V by 2 bases; bases with no gene match: 10. CDR1 is SGHTS and CDR2 is YDEGEE in the germline V gene. The CDR3 is 15 amino acids. Combining the CDR3 with reference TRBV5-8 and TRBJ2-5 gives the whole variable domain EAGVTQSPTHLIKTRGQQATLRCSPISGHTSVYWYQQALGLGLQFLLWYDEGEERNRGNFPPRFSGRQFPNYSSELNVNALELEDSALYLCASSFGLASVATQYFGPGTRLLVL.

This sequence joins TRBV13 and TRBJ2-1; 12 nucleotides line up with TRBD2. The junction had 6 bases not matched to a gene; V was cut back by 5 bases and J by 4 bases. Germline values: CDR1 PRHDT, CDR2 FYEKMQ (reference sequence). There are 16 residues in the CDR3. CDR3 residues: CASSASGTSGYNEQFF. For the CDR3, the DNA is TGTGCCAGCAGCGCCTCCGGGACTAGCGGGTACAATGAGCAGTTCTTC.

The chain joins TRBV19 to TRBJ2-3; D is undetermined. The V gene lost 6 bases and the J gene lost 2 bases, with 15 bases spanning the gap. This CDR3 region has 15 residues. The germline CDR1 and CDR2 sequences are LNHDA and SQIVND (reference sequence). The CDR3 sequence: CASRAHTSDTDTQYF. The CDR3 nucleotides read TGTGCCAGTAGGGCTCACACCTCGGACACAGATACGCAGTATTTT. Variable domain in full (rest from reference TRBV19 and TRBJ2-3): DGGITQSPKYLFRKEGQNVTLSCEQNLNHDAMYWYRQDPGQGLRLIYYSQIVNDFQKGDIAEGYSVSREKKESFPLTVTSAQKNPTAFYLCASRAHTSDTDTQYFGPGTRLTVL.

This chain joins TRBV11-2 and TRBJ2-7; D is unresolved. Trimming cost V 1 base and J 0 bases, with 10 bases left between them. This CDR3 has 15 residues. The germline CDR1 and CDR2 sequences are SGHAT and FQNNGV. The CDR3 reads CASSLVSLSSYEQYF. The CDR3 coding sequence is TGTGCCAGCAGCTTAGTCTCACTTTCCTCCTACGAGCAGTACTTC.

V gene TRBV5-5 combines with J gene TRBJ2-2; D uncertain. CDR1 is SGHKS and CDR2 is YYEKEE in the germline V gene (reference sequence). Trimming cost V 2 bases and J 6 bases, with 14 bases left between them. The CDR3 totals 15 residues. The CDR3 bases are TGTGCCAGCAGCTTATATGTCTTAAACCCCGGGGAGCTGTTTTTT. Amino acids: CASSLYVLNPGELFF.

The chain uses TRBV10-1 and TRBJ1-5; D ambiguous. The germline gives CDR1 WNHNN, CDR2 SYGVQD (reference sequence). CDR3 length: 13 residues. Trimming removed 8 bases from V and 3 bases from J, with 11 bases in between. The CDR3 sequence: CASPIGYNQPQHF. CDR3 DNA: TGCGCCAGCCCTATTGGTTACAATCAGCCCCAGCATTTT.